The 18 T cell receptor beta chains reported below all come from one sample, sequenced in a study of cytomegalovirus exposure and HLA in healthy donors. A multiplex PCR was run with 60 Vbeta primers and 13 Jbeta primers. Method: immunoSEQ multiplex PCR; TCRdb's copy keeps in-frame clones and lacks some. Seen here are approximately 110,000 clones, over 70% observed once, and the top ten hold over 7%. The specimen sequenced was PBMCs. Receptors originate from a woman in her 40s in good health and CMV-seropositive.

This clone appeared once. The J gene is TRBJ2-5, the V gene TRBV28, with 10 positions matching TRBD2. V shed 5 bases and J 4 bases; nucleotides not matched to a gene: 13. CDR1 is MDHEN, CDR2 SYDVKM, per germline. The CDR3 runs 17 residues. The CDR3 sequence is CASSRGLLAGVRETQYF. CDR3 bases: TGTGCCAGCAGTAGAGGCCTCCTAGCGGGAGTACGAGAGACCCAGTACTTC.

The V call is TRBV6-6, the J call TRBJ1-6, with D maybe TRBD1 (5 bases). Germline CDR1 MNHNY, CDR2 SVGAGI (reference sequence). V lost 5 bases and J lost 9, with 14 bases in between. This CDR3 contains 14 residues. The CDR3 protein is CASSTGDRISPLHF. CDR3 sequence (DNA): TGTGCCAGCAGTACCGGTGACAGAATTTCACCCCTCCACTTT.

V is TRBV11-2 and J is TRBJ1-2, with D perhaps matching TRBD1 (5 bases). The V gene lost 2 bases and the J gene lost 5 bases, with 6 bases spanning the gap. Per the germline V gene, CDR1 is SGHAT and CDR2 is FQNNGV. CDR3 size: 12 residues. CDR3 coding DNA: TGTGCCAGCAGCTTACAGGGTTATGGCTACACCTTC. It yields the protein CASSLQGYGYTF.

This clone was seen only once. The genes are TRBV15 and TRBJ2-3; 12 nucleotides align to TRBD2. The CDR3 has 16 residues. With V trimmed by 5 bases and J by 2 bases, 5 bases remained unmatched. Germline V CDR1 and CDR2: LNHNV, YYDKDF (reference sequence). This chain's CDR3 is CATSGLAGLYTDTQYF. CDR3 sequence (DNA): TGTGCCACCAGCGGACTAGCGGGACTCTACACAGATACGCAGTATTTT.

The V gene is TRBV9, the J gene TRBJ1-2; D is undetermined. Trimming took 0 bases from V and 1 from J, leaving 10 bases between them. Germline loops: CDR1 SGDLS, CDR2 YYNGEE. The CDR3 consists of 15 residues. The CDR3 DNA follows: TGTGCCAGCAGCGTAGGTACAGCCTTTAACTATGGCTACACCTTC. Residues: CASSVGTAFNYGYTF.

The chain joins TRBV2 to TRBJ2-1, with 12 bases matching TRBD2. The CDR3 is 15 amino acids. The junction had 11 bases not matched to a gene; V was cut back by 8 bases and J by 9 bases. Germline V lookup: CDR1 SNHLY, CDR2 FYNNEI. CDR3 sequence (DNA): TGTGCCAGCGCGCGACTAGCGGGAGTCTCACGTGAGCAGTTCTTC. As protein: CASARLAGVSREQFF.

DNA of the CDR3: TGTGCCACCAGCAGAGTTCAGGGGCCCCCGGGGGGTCAAGAGACCCAGTACTTC. It encodes CATSRVQGPPGGQETQYF. The chain carries TRBV15 and TRBJ2-5, with a weak D call TRBD2 (7 bases). Trimming pared 1 base from V and 2 bases from J, leaving 20 bases between. Germline V gene sequence: CDR1 LNHNV, CDR2 YYDKDF (reference sequence). The CDR3 contains 18 residues.

CDR3 sequence (DNA): TGTGCCAGCAGCCCGTTCGGTATCCAGCGGAGTCACTACGAGCAGTACTTC. It translates to CASSPFGIQRSHYEQYF. The chain joins TRBV7-8 to TRBJ2-7; tentative D call: TRBD2 (5 bases). The germline V gene has CDR1 SGHVS and CDR2 FQNEAQ. V was clipped by 5 bases and J by 3 bases, with 23 bases between them. The CDR3 is made up of 17 amino acids.

The chain joins TRBV28 to TRBJ2-7, with TRBD1 identical over 9 bases. J lost 2 bases, V lost 4 bases, and 6 bases had no gene match. The CDR3 runs 15 residues. Per the germline V gene, CDR1 is MDHEN and CDR2 is SYDVKM. The CDR3 bases are TGTGCCAGCAGTTCACAGGGACAGGGAGCCTACGAGCAGTACTTC. Translated: CASSSQGQGAYEQYF.

The sample holds a few counts of this clone. The V and J genes are TRBV7-2 and TRBJ1-4, with a possible D match to TRBD1 (6 bases). Germline V gene lookup returns CDR1 SGHTA and CDR2 FQGNSA. The CDR3 is 16 amino acids. V lost 2 bases, J lost 4 bases, and 14 bases lay in between. DNA of the CDR3: TGTGCCAGCAGCTTAAGGCTAGGGGGTGGTAATGAAAAACTGTTTTTT. Its translation is CASSLRLGGGNEKLFF.

This rearrangement joins TRBV19 to TRBJ1-2, with D unclear. The length of the CDR3 is 13 residues. V shed 4 bases and J shed 5 bases, with 11 bases lying between them. Germline loops: CDR1 LNHDA, CDR2 SQIVND (reference sequence). CDR3 protein: CASSKGQDYGYTF. The CDR3 DNA sequence: TGTGCCAGTAGTAAAGGCCAGGATTATGGCTACACCTTC.

This chain uses TRBV10-3 with TRBJ2-5; the D gene is possibly TRBD2 (6 bases). There are 16 residues in the CDR3. Deletions cut 5 bases from V and 4 bases from J, with 20 bases between. Germline V lookup: CDR1 ENHRY, CDR2 SYGVKD. The CDR3 sequence is CAISRAAARRGETQYF. The CDR3 nucleotides read TGTGCCATCAGTCGAGCGGCAGCAAGGAGGGGAGAGACCCAGTACTTC.

On this clone itself: This sample also contains other DNA sequences that code for the same CDR3. J is TRBJ2-5 and V is TRBV4-1, with a tentative D call TRBD2 (6 bases). The CDR3 is made up of 15 amino acids. The germline gives CDR1 MGHRA, CDR2 YSYEKL. The germline V and J ends were trimmed by 3 bases and 3 bases, with 14 bases remaining between them. The CDR3, as DNA: TGCGCCAGCAGCCAGACCGGGACTCGAGAAGAGACCCAGTACTTC. Translation: CASSQTGTREETQYF.

The chain couples TRBV2 to TRBJ2-5; 12 nucleotides agree with TRBD2. Per germline, CDR1 SNHLY and CDR2 FYNNEI. The J segment lost 1 base and the V segment lost 6 bases, leaving 3 bases of the junction unmatched. The CDR3 totals 15 residues. CDR3 in DNA: TGTGCCAGCAGCGGACTAGCGGGGTTCCAAGAGACCCAGTACTTC. Its protein is CASSGLAGFQETQYF.

This clone was counted a few times. This chain uses TRBV7-8 with TRBJ2-3; no clear D gene. The V end lost 1 base, the J end lost 3 bases, and 8 bases lay between the germline ends. Germline loops: CDR1 SGHVS, CDR2 FQNEAQ. The CDR3 spans 14 residues. The CDR3 coding sequence is TGTGCCAGCAGCTTAGAGGCTAGTACAGATACGCAGTATTTT. Translated: CASSLEASTDTQYF.

This clone was counted once. The chain couples TRBV5-1 to TRBJ2-7; no reliable D call. The germline V gene has CDR1 SGHRS and CDR2 YFSETQ. CDR3 length: 14 amino acids. The V end lost 3 bases, the J end lost 0 bases, and 10 bases lay between the germline ends. The CDR3 DNA sequence: TGCGCCAGCAGCTCCAGGATACCCTCCTACGAGCAGTACTTC. Translated: CASSSRIPSYEQYF.

This chain's CDR3 is CASSLEDSPRSGYTF. As DNA, the CDR3 is TGTGCCAGCAGCTTGGAGGACAGTCCCCGTAGTGGCTACACCTTC. The rearrangement links TRBV7-9 to TRBJ1-2, with D tentatively TRBD1 (6 bases). Trimming cost V 3 bases and J 7 bases, with 18 bases left between them. Germline V gene data show CDR1 as SEHNR and CDR2 as FQNEAQ (reference sequence). The CDR3 totals 15 residues. Combining the CDR3 with reference TRBV7-9 and TRBJ1-2 gives the whole variable domain DTGVSQNPRHKITKRGQNVTFRCDPISEHNRLYWYRQTLGQGPEFLTYFQNEAQLEKSRLLSDRFSAERPKGSFSTLEIQRTEQGDSAMYLCASSLEDSPRSGYTFGSGTRLTVV.

The rearrangement uses TRBV5-1 and TRBJ2-3; D possibly corresponds to TRBD1 (6 bases). This CDR3 contains 16 residues. Germline loops: CDR1 SGHRS, CDR2 YFSETQ. The germline V and J ends were trimmed by 4 bases and 3 bases, with 18 bases remaining between them. Here the CDR3 DNA reads TGCGCCAGCAGCCCGACGCTGGGGGCTCAGACAGATACGCAGTATTTT. Amino acid sequence: CASSPTLGAQTDTQYF.